Listed below are T cell receptor beta chains from one sample, sequenced in a study of CD8 T cells in Susac syndrome. TCRdb recomputed calls from the immunoSEQ multiplex PCR reads with MiXCR, one row per CDR3 protein. This table holds 300,000 to 350,000 distinct CDR3 sequences, 92% found once. The sample taken for sequencing was CD4+ T cells from PBMCs. The receptor set was obtained from a human donor with multiple sclerosis. The CDR3 runs from the conserved cysteine through the conserved F or W. D genes are given only for firm matches. Size tells how often a clone was seen (once, few, many) or the class of an expanded clone, and some rows leave it out.

>TRBJ2-7|-|-|TRBV10-3
CAISDEAASYEQYF
TGTGCCATCAGTGATGAGGCAGCCTCCTACGAGCAGTACTTC
>TRBJ1-2|-|once|TRBV7-9
CASTTIGQTIYGYTF
TGTGCCAGCACCACTATTGGGCAGACGATCTATGGCTACACCTTC
>TRBJ1-1|TRBD1|-|TRBV20-1
CSAQATQGAAEAFF
TGCAGTGCTCAAGCTACACAGGGGGCCGCTGAAGCTTTCTTT
>TRBJ2-7|TRBD2|-|TRBV7-2
CASKSAGGYEQYF
TGTGCCAGCAAATCAGCGGGAGGCTACGAGCAGTACTTC
>TRBJ2-2|-|-|TRBV7-2
CASSLKGAGELFF
TGTGCCAGCAGCTTAAAGGGAGCCGGGGAGCTGTTTTTT
>TRBJ1-1|-|-|TRBV5-1
CASSVVDTYTEAFF
TGCGCCAGCAGCGTCGTGGACACTTACACTGAAGCTTTCTTT
>TRBJ1-2|-|-|TRBV6-2/TRBV6-3
CASRLGGFYGYTF
TGTGCCAGCAGACTTGGAGGGTTCTATGGCTACACCTTC
>TRBJ1-1|-|-|TRBV6-2/TRBV6-3
CASSYVGAGEAPEAFF
TGTGCCAGCAGTTACGTGGGGGCAGGGGAGGCACCTGAAGCTTTCTTT
>TRBJ2-3|-|-|TRBV7-2
CASSLEIALDTQYF
TGTGCCAGCAGCTTAGAGATAGCTCTGGATACGCAGTATTTT
>TRBJ1-5|-|-|TRBV30
CAWSAGANQPQHF
TGTGCCTGGAGTGCGGGAGCCAATCAGCCCCAGCATTTT
>TRBJ2-1|TRBD2|-|TRBV4-1
CASSRSPLAGYNEQFF
TGCGCCAGCAGCCGTTCCCCGCTAGCGGGATACAATGAGCAGTTCTTC
>TRBJ1-3|-|-|TRBV3-1
CASSNALGTNTIYF
TGTGCCAGCAGCAACGCCCTTGGGACAAACACCATATATTTT
>TRBJ1-2|-|-|TRBV27
CASSFFPRGTYGYTF
TGTGCCAGCAGTTTTTTCCCCCGCGGAACATATGGCTACACCTTC
>TRBJ1-1|-|-|TRBV20-1
CSARPMDWNTEAFF
TGCAGTGCTAGGCCAATGGACTGGAACACTGAAGCTTTCTTT
>TRBJ1-1|-|-|TRBV29-1
CSAGGHNTEAFF
TGCAGCGCGGGGGGACATAACACTGAAGCTTTCTTT
>TRBJ2-2|TRBD2|-|TRBV12-3/TRBV12-4
CASSSQSGTNTGELFF
TGTGCCAGCAGTTCCCAGAGCGGGACGAACACCGGGGAGCTGTTTTTT
>TRBJ1-5|-|few|TRBV4-2
CASTSSGGTQPQHF
TGTGCCAGCACCTCCTCTGGAGGGACTCAGCCCCAGCATTTT
>TRBJ1-5|-|-|TRBV29-1
CSASLADQPQHF
TGCAGCGCCTCGTTAGCTGATCAGCCCCAGCATTTT
>TRBJ1-1|TRBD1|once|TRBV6-5
CASSYPASGTGDTEAFF
TGTGCCAGCAGTTACCCCGCCTCCGGGACAGGGGACACTGAAGCTTTCTTT
>TRBJ2-1|-|-|TRBV2
CASTRTKDNEQFF
TGTGCCAGCACCCGGACCAAAGACAATGAGCAGTTCTTC
>TRBJ1-1|-|-|TRBV4-1
CASSPGRQRSMNTEAFF
TGCGCCAGCAGCCCAGGCAGACAGAGATCCATGAACACTGAAGCTTTCTTT
>TRBJ2-5|-|-|TRBV5-1
CASSMGRETQYF
TGCGCCAGCAGCATGGGGAGGGAGACCCAGTACTTC
>TRBJ2-7|-|-|TRBV10-3
CAISNRDSSISYEQYF
TGTGCCATCAGCAACCGGGACTCTTCCATCTCCTACGAGCAGTACTTC
>TRBJ1-2|TRBD1|-|TRBV4-3
CASSHETGAGYGYTF
TGCGCCAGCAGCCACGAGACAGGGGCGGGCTATGGCTACACCTTC
>TRBJ2-1|-|once|TRBV11-3
CASSLGDTRIDTPFF
TGTGCCAGCAGCTTAGGGGACACAAGGATCGACACGCCGTTCTTC
>TRBJ2-2|-|-|TRBV20-1
CSAPRNLNTGELFF
TGCAGTGCCCCCAGGAACCTGAACACCGGGGAGCTGTTTTTT
>TRBJ1-2|TRBD1|-|TRBV6-1
CASSGDRPPYGYTF
TGTGCCAGCAGTGGGGACAGGCCTCCCTATGGCTACACCTTC
>TRBJ2-3|-|-|TRBV29-1
CSVVSLEGQTQYF
TGCAGCGTTGTGTCGTTGGAGGGACAGACGCAGTATTTT
>TRBJ2-3|TRBD2|-|TRBV29-1
CSVGGAGTSGLATDTQYF
TGCAGCGTTGGCGGCGCCGGGACTAGCGGACTAGCCACAGATACGCAGTATTTT
>TRBJ2-5|-|-|TRBV18
CASSPNPETQYF
TGTGCCAGCTCACCAAACCCAGAGACCCAGTACTTC
>TRBJ1-5|TRBD1|-|TRBV5-4
CASSLGGQNRDNQPQHF
TGTGCCAGCAGCTTGGGGGGACAGAACAGGGACAATCAGCCCCAGCATTTT
>TRBJ2-7|-|-|TRBV6-5
CASSTNRFEQYF
TGTGCCAGCAGCACTAACCGCTTCGAGCAGTACTTC
>TRBJ2-5|TRBD2|-|TRBV12-3/TRBV12-4
CASSLGASGVGETQYF
TGTGCCAGCAGTTTAGGGGCTAGCGGGGTGGGAGAGACCCAGTACTTC
>TRBJ2-3|TRBD2|-|TRBV5-1
CASSTGLAGGPDTQYF
TGCGCCAGCAGCACCGGACTAGCGGGAGGCCCCGATACGCAGTATTTT
>TRBJ2-6|TRBD1|once|TRBV5-1
CASSLQGAPSGANVLTF
TGCGCCAGCAGCTTGCAGGGGGCGCCTTCTGGGGCCAACGTCCTGACTTTC
>TRBJ2-7|-|few|TRBV6-1
CASSRTGHYEQYF
TGTGCCAGCAGTAGGACGGGACACTACGAGCAGTACTTC
>TRBJ1-2|TRBD1|once|TRBV7-2
CASSRGGGQGYGYTF
TGTGCCAGCAGTAGGGGTGGGGGACAGGGCTATGGCTACACCTTC
>TRBJ2-7|-|few|TRBV29-1
CSVEDHGSYEQYF
TGCAGCGTTGAAGATCATGGTAGCTACGAGCAGTACTTC
>TRBJ1-5|TRBD1|-|TRBV18
CASSPPGGLNQPQHF
TGTGCCAGCTCACCCCCAGGGGGCTTGAATCAGCCCCAGCATTTT
>TRBJ2-1|TRBD1|-|TRBV9
CASSPGQGRPAGLDSEQFF
TGTGCCAGCAGCCCCGGACAGGGCCGTCCGGCCGGGTTGGACAGTGAGCAGTTCTTC
>TRBJ2-4|-|-|TRBV4-3
CASSLHGGLGIQYF
TGCGCCAGCAGCCTCCACGGGGGACTTGGCATTCAGTACTTC
>TRBJ2-7|TRBD2|-|TRBV6-2/TRBV6-3
CASIPGLAGSYEQYF
TGTGCCAGCATTCCGGGACTAGCGGGGAGCTACGAGCAGTACTTC
>TRBJ1-5|-|-|TRBV7-2
CASSLVSGNNQPQHF
TGTGCCAGCAGCTTAGTATCAGGGAACAATCAGCCCCAGCATTTT
>TRBJ1-3|-|-|TRBV6-2/TRBV6-3
CASGPRGLADTIYF
TGTGCCAGCGGACCGCGGGGCCTGGCGGACACCATATATTTT
>TRBJ1-2|TRBD1|-|TRBV30
CAWIRGRVGYGYTF
TGTGCCTGGATTAGGGGGCGAGTCGGATATGGCTACACCTTC
>TRBJ1-5|-|-|TRBV15
CATSRDWQPQHF
TGTGCCACCAGCAGGGATTGGCAGCCCCAGCATTTT